The entry below describes one T cell receptor beta chain. Its target is not known. PCR employed 60 Vbeta and 13 Jbeta primers. Some clones are missing from TCRdb's copy, which holds only in-frame ones; the method was immunoSEQ multiplex PCR. This sample has 110,000 to 150,000 clones, with 80% to 85% found just once. The data are from a study of cytomegalovirus exposure and HLA in healthy donors. The CDR3 loop spans 15 amino acids. V gave up 3 bases and J gave up 5 bases, with 11 bases separating them. Germline lookup yields CDR1 SNHLY and CDR2 FYNNEI. Study results and limitations: For cytomegalovirus status, the classifier reportedly gave diagnoses with high specificity and sensitivity. Presence/absence results assume similar sequencing depth per donor, which may not hold. With later analysis, a missense DCLRE1C variant became linked to TCR beta V- and J-gene trimming.

The sequenced sample was PBMCs. The chain joins TRBV2 to TRBJ1-6, with no clear D. The receptor's source is a boy aged 2-15 years in good health and CMV-seronegative. The CDR3 here is CASSECWLDNSPLHF. Here the CDR3 DNA reads TGTGCCAGCAGTGAGTGTTGGCTCGATAATTCACCCCTCCACTTT. The variable domain in full, completed from reference TRBV2 and TRBJ1-6, reads EPEVTQTPSHQVTQMGQEVILRCVPISNHLYFYWYRQILGQKVEFLVSFYNNEISEKSEIFDDQFSVERPDGSNFTLKIRSTKLEDSAMYFCASSECWLDNSPLHFGNGTRLTVT.